These 19 T cell receptor beta chains were all obtained from the same sample, sequenced in a study of cytomegalovirus exposure and HLA in healthy donors. This PCR relied on a set of 60 Vbeta primers and 13 Jbeta primers. Clones were read by immunoSEQ multiplex PCR, and TCRdb kept only the in-frame ones, dropping some. The table lists 170,000 or so clones, about four fifths of them singletons. Sequencing input: PBMCs. The receptor source for this set is a girl aged 10 to 17 in good health and CMV-seropositive.

The rearrangement uses TRBV19 and TRBJ2-7, with 8 bases identical to TRBD2. The length of the CDR3 is 13 residues. J gave up 4 bases and V 3 bases, and 2 bases lay outside the gene matches. CDR1 LNHDA and CDR2 SQIVND come from the germline V gene (reference sequence). The CDR3 nucleotides are TGTGCCAGTAGTATGCGGGGGGCGTACGAGCAGTACTTC. This translates into CASSMRGAYEQYF.

To note about this clone: At one boundary the junction diverges from the germline segment, which might be a read error. The sample holds other DNA sequences that translate to the same CDR3. V and J are TRBV9 and TRBJ1-2, with TRBD1 matching over 7 bases. Germline V gives CDR1 SGDLS, CDR2 YYNGEE. The CDR3 sequence is 13 residues long. CDR3 residues: CASSAGQPYGYTF. The CDR3 nucleotides are TGTGCCAGCAGCGCGGGACAGCCCTATGGCTACACTTTC.

The V gene is TRBV2, the J gene TRBJ1-3; D uncertain. CDR1 is SNHLY and CDR2 is FYNNEI in the germline V gene. This CDR3 spans 13 amino acids. The V gene lost 4 bases and the J gene lost 3 bases, with 7 bases spanning the gap. Here the CDR3 DNA reads TGTGCCAGCAGTGTGGGAGTTGGAAACACCATATATTTT. This encodes CASSVGVGNTIYF.

CDR3 bases: TGTGCCAGCAGCTCCCGCGGGGGAACATTCTACGAGCAGTACTTC. This sequence encodes CASSSRGGTFYEQYF. The chain uses TRBV7-6 and TRBJ2-7, with TRBD2 matching 7 bases. V shed 4 bases and J 3 bases; nucleotides not matched to a gene: 9. The CDR3 is 15 residues long. Germline V gives CDR1 SGHVS, CDR2 FNYEAQ.

The V call is TRBV11-3, the J call TRBJ1-1; D is undetermined. The V gene's germline CDR1 is SGHNT and CDR2 YENEEA. V lost 0 bases to trimming and J lost 5 bases, with 7 bases between them. This CDR3 contains 13 residues. CDR3 protein: CASSLDQATEAFF. The DNA for the CDR3 is TGTGCCAGCAGCTTAGATCAGGCAACTGAAGCTTTCTTT.

A single count supports this clone. The genes are TRBV27 and TRBJ2-7, with unresolved D. Deletions cut 4 bases from V and 3 bases from J, with 10 bases between. Germline values: CDR1 MNHEY, CDR2 SMNVEV (reference sequence). CDR3 size: 13 residues. In DNA, the CDR3 is TGTGCCAGCAGTTCGCCAGGAAACTACGAGCAGTACTTC. Its translation is CASSSPGNYEQYF.

Regarding this clone: Within the sample, other DNA sequences also encode this same CDR3. The V and J genes are TRBV9 and TRBJ1-1; D remains ambiguous. Germline V lookup: CDR1 SGDLS, CDR2 YYNGEE. Between the trimmed V and J ends, which lost 0 bases and 4 bases, there was a span of 7 bases. The CDR3 is 13 amino acids. CDR3 residues: CASSVERGTEAFF. The CDR3, as DNA: TGTGCCAGCAGCGTAGAGCGGGGCACTGAAGCTTTCTTT.

The V and J genes are TRBV7-6 and TRBJ1-1; D may be TRBD1 (6 bases). CDR3 length equals 14 residues. Germline loops: CDR1 SGHVS, CDR2 FNYEAQ. V was shortened by 1 base and J by 4 bases, with 10 bases between the two germline ends. Written as DNA, the CDR3 is TGTGCCAGCAGCTTAGTGGGGGCCGGCACTGAAGCTTTCTTT. This sequence encodes CASSLVGAGTEAFF.

This clone was recorded once. V gene TRBV6-1 combines with J gene TRBJ2-7; 10 bases agree with TRBD1. Germline lookup yields CDR1 MNHNS and CDR2 SASEGT. V lost 3 bases and J lost 6; bases outside the gene matches: 8. CDR3 length equals 15 residues. CDR3 coding DNA: TGTGCCAGCAGTGAGGGGGGACAGGGGCTCGGCGAGCAGTACTTC. This sequence encodes CASSEGGQGLGEQYF.

The genes are TRBV7-9 and TRBJ2-5; 7 bases are a match to TRBD2. The ends lost 1 base at V and 5 bases at J; junction bases unmatched: 13. The germline CDR1 and CDR2 sequences are SEHNR and FQNEAQ (reference sequence). The CDR3 is made up of 17 amino acids. Written as DNA, the CDR3 is TGTGCCAGCAGCTTAGTATCCGGGTGGAGCGGGGCGGAGACCCAGTACTTC. It translates to CASSLVSGWSGAETQYF.

This clone was recorded once. This CDR3 is CASSPPAYGETQYF. The CDR3 DNA is TGTGCCAGCAGCCCTCCGGCCTACGGGGAGACCCAGTACTTC. The gene calls are TRBV13 and TRBJ2-5; the D is unclear. V lost 5 bases and J lost 5, with 15 bases in between. There are 14 residues in the CDR3. CDR1 PRHDT and CDR2 FYEKMQ come from the germline V gene (reference sequence).

The J gene is TRBJ1-5, the V gene TRBV2; D ambiguous. The CDR3 has 15 amino acids. With 4 bases removed from V and 0 bases from J, the gap between germline ends came to 10 bases. Germline V gives CDR1 SNHLY, CDR2 FYNNEI. CDR3 sequence: CASSAFGYSNQPQHF. The CDR3, as DNA: TGTGCCAGCAGTGCTTTCGGGTATAGCAATCAGCCCCAGCATTTT.

This clone was seen a single time. The rearrangement links TRBV28 to TRBJ2-4; no clear D gene. V was trimmed by 0 bases and J by 1 base, leaving 7 bases between them. CDR1 MDHEN and CDR2 SYDVKM come from the germline V gene. There are 15 residues in the CDR3. CDR3: CASSLWLFAKNIQYF. The CDR3 coding sequence is TGTGCCAGCAGTTTATGGTTATTTGCCAAAAACATTCAGTACTTC.

This clone was seen a single time. J is TRBJ1-3 and V is TRBV19; D is undetermined. The CDR3 covers 13 residues. The ends were cut back, 6 bases at V and 0 bases at J, with 6 bases in the middle. CDR1 is LNHDA and CDR2 is SQIVND in the germline V gene (reference sequence). The CDR3 DNA follows: TGTGCCAGTAGCTACAGCTCTGGAAACACCATATATTTT. It encodes CASSYSSGNTIYF.

This chain links TRBV29-1 with TRBJ1-4; D remains ambiguous. Trimming took off 4 bases at V and 5 bases at J, with 11 bases between the two ends. Germline V gene lookup returns CDR1 SQVTM and CDR2 ANQGSEA. The CDR3 totals 13 residues. The CDR3 coding sequence is TGCAGCGTTGTGCCACAGCTGAATGAAAAACTGTTTTTT. Translated, it gives CSVVPQLNEKLFF.

The chain joins TRBV5-1 to TRBJ2-3; maybe TRBD2 (6 bases). The CDR3 contains 13 residues. Per germline, CDR1 SGHRS and CDR2 YFSETQ. The ends were cut back, 3 bases at V and 6 bases at J, with 11 bases in the middle. CDR3 amino acids: CASSSARGDTQYF. In DNA form, the CDR3 reads TGCGCCAGCAGCTCCGCCCGGGGGGATACGCAGTATTTT.

The chain employs TRBV13 and TRBJ2-5, with 12 bases that match TRBD2. The better agreement between TRBJ2-7 and the DNA end casts doubt on the J call. Germline V gives CDR1 PRHDT, CDR2 FYEKMQ (reference sequence). CDR3 size: 15 residues. CDR3 nucleotides: TGTGCCAGCAGCACCGGACTAGCGGGGTTATACGAGCAGTACTTC. Its protein product is CASSTGLAGLYEQYF.

V gene TRBV25-1 combines with J gene TRBJ1-4; 7 bases agree with TRBD1. The J segment lost 8 bases and the V segment lost 3 bases, leaving 9 bases of the junction unmatched. CDR1 and CDR2 (germline): MGHDK, SYGVNS. This CDR3 contains 15 residues. The CDR3 loop is CASSEKTGRGEKLFF. The CDR3 DNA reads as TGTGCCAGCAGTGAGAAGACAGGGAGAGGCGAAAAACTGTTTTTT.

The chain carries TRBV11-1 and TRBJ2-7; the match to TRBD2 covers 9 bases. The trim removed 8 bases at V and 3 bases at J, leaving 8 bases unmatched. CDR3 length equals 14 residues. CDR1 SGHAT and CDR2 FQDESV come from the germline V gene (reference sequence). CDR3 DNA sequence: TGTGCCAGCCGGCGGGGGGGAGTTATCTACGAGCAGTACTTC. Translated, it gives CASRRGGVIYEQYF.